This TCR beta chain was identified in a study of identical twins (dated by TCRdb to 2016 to 2017). Concerning the study at large: To test whether fetal clonotypes persist, the study used deep sequencing on TCR alpha and beta repertoires from monozygotic twins, unrelated adults of various ages, and cord blood. To rule out contamination, replicate twin experiments were performed at different times with different library preparation protocols.

CDR1 and CDR2 (MGHDK, SYGVNS) derive from the germline V gene. The germline V end is reduced by 6 bases and the J end by 1 base; junction bases left unmatched: 5. From the cysteine through the phenylalanine, the CDR3 covers 15 amino acids. Just the 45-base CDR3 DNA is kept, in frame starting at base 1. This clonotype was detected only a few times. This receptor's antigen is unknown. There are no base qualities to consult, and no much larger clone falls within one base. Library creation used 5' RACE. Instrument used: Illumina HiSeq 2000. A universal primer binding site was introduced by template switching, and a unique molecular identifier was present in the final cDNA, enabling accurate counting of TCR cDNA molecules. Specific primers in the conserved constant-segment region were used to synthesize first-strand cDNA for TCR alpha and beta chains. To control for contamination, every cDNA library carried two barcodes: a SMART-Mk sample barcode plus Illumina barcodes. Two successive PCR steps introduced TruSeq adapter sequences along with Illumina sample barcodes. TCR alpha and beta cDNA libraries were sequenced on the Illumina HiSeq platform with custom primers. The authors processed their data as follows. MiGEC was used to process raw reads and extract unique molecular identifiers, and MiXCR was used to find CDR3 positions. Recombination models were inferred per individual with the repgenHMM and IGoR tools using an EM algorithm. The tcR package in R was used for shared clonotype analysis, with sharing normalized by the product of cloneset sizes. To study raw recombination free of thymic and clonal selection effects, out-of-frame nonproductive sequences were analyzed. TCRdb cleaned the public reads at Q25 with fastp, built clones with MiXCR and kept in-frame beta chains. When rows share a CDR3 protein, they turn into one entry using the most common DNA and genes. The V and J calls were not made by the authors but by TCRdb's processing. Present in this sample are some 730,000 distinct CDR3 sequences, 18% of which were seen just once. The ten most abundant clones make up around 14% of the sample.

All donors were healthy Caucasians. The twin cohort consisted of three pairs of female monozygotic twins, all aged about 18 to 29 years. Peripheral blood mononuclear cells were used as the source from which RNA for TCR libraries was isolated. General conclusions and limits of the study: Invariant T cells such as MAIT and iNKT could partly confound zero-insertion analyses, although diverse VJ usage argued against such confounding for most clonotypes. Abundant cord blood beta clonotypes carried fewer insertions; young adult naive repertoires showed a weaker similar trend, while memory repertoires showed none. Recombination models systematically underestimated out-of-frame TCR alpha sharing in monozygotic twins but agreed with sharing between unrelated individuals. Because the same donors could not be followed over many years, the conclusions depended on cross-sectional statistical analysis. Out-of-frame TCR alpha sequences shared between twins showed an excess of low generation-probability sequences compared with coincidental sharing between unrelated individuals. Excess twin sharing in beta out-of-frame sequences was weaker because fewer shared sequences lowered the signal-to-noise ratio.

Separately, the same data were catalogued under a study of T cells expressing NK-cell markers. Per the second study: TCR beta-chain repertoires were profiled in sorted CD3+CD56+NKG2C+, CD3+CD56+NKG2C- and CD3+CD56-NKG2C+ T-cell subsets from roughly eight donors. Seven of the eight sequenced donors were HCMV-seropositive and one was HCMV-seronegative. To restrict sorting to alphabetaTCR-expressing T cells, an anti-gammadeltaTCR antibody was added in several experiments. In about 6 donors, the dominant CD3+CD56+NKG2C+ clonotypes were found to rank among the top 10 CD8+ clonotypes and to make up roughly 1.0-7.0% of CD8+ T cells. Those dominant clonotypes were again the most abundant among CD3+CD56-NKG2C+ cells in a handful of donors, at about 25-60.1%. It remained unclear whether the expanded NKG2C-expressing T cell clones were specific for HCMV antigens. The study sequenced eight donors, all healthy volunteers chosen at random: three men and five women. HCMV serostatus was determined by detecting HCMV-specific IgG in serum with a commercial ELISA kit. For over five donors, unsorted PBMC were also used to sequence bulk peripheral blood T-cell repertoires. MIGEC was used to demultiplex reads and group the reads by UMI, and MiTCR was used to assemble and quantify clonotypes. To exclude erroneous sequences, only TCR cDNA sequences supported by at least two reads were retained. The tcR package was used for downstream repertoire analysis, and clonotypes were matched between fractions using CDR3 nucleotide sequence together with V segment. Antigen specificity was annotated against VDJdb with VDJmatch, allowing one amino acid substitution in CDR3.

The V and J genes are TRBV25-1 and TRBJ2-2, and TRBD1 matches 7 of the central bases. The sequence was obtained from a woman under 30 in good health. Material: PBMCs. The DNA is as follows: TGTGCCAGCAGACAACAGGGGTTGAACACCGGGGAGCTGTTTTTT. Its coded protein is CASRQQGLNTGELFF.